This T cell receptor beta chain was retrieved from a study of metastatic and nonmetastatic thyroid tumors. No patient had received any treatment before thyroid surgery. TCRdb re-called the PCR reads via MiXCR. Seen here are roughly 89,000 clones, 9.5% to 15% observed once, and the top ten hold 7% to 9%. J lost 6 bases, V lost 5 bases, and 2 bases had no gene match. Germline values: CDR1 DFQATT, CDR2 SNEGSKA (reference sequence). The CDR3 is 13 amino acids. Sequences were obtained from tumor tissue. The chain links TRBV20-1 to TRBJ1-4, with 11 bases that match TRBD1. The TCR sequence derives from a female donor with papillary thyroid cancer or a benign thyroid nodule (not recorded which). Some clones in this sample may be carry-over from other donors' samples. This chain's CDR3 is CSAWDRGDEKLFF. DNA for the CDR3: TGCAGTGCTTGGGACAGGGGGGATGAAAAACTGTTTTTT.